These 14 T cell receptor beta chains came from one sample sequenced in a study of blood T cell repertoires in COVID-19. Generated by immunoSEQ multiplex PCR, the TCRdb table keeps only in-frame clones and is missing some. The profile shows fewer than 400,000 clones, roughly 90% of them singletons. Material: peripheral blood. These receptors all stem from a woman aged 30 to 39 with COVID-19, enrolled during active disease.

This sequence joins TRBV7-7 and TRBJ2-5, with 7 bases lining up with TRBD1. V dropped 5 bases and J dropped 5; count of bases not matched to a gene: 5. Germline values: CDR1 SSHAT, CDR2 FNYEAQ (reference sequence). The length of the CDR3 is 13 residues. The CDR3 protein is CASSRDRAETQYF. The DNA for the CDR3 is TGTGCCAGCAGCCGCGACAGGGCGGAGACCCAGTACTTC. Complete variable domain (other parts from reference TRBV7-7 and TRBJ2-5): GAGVSQSPRYKVTKRGQDVTLRCDPISSHATLYWYQQALGQGPEFLTYFNYEAQPDKSGLPSDRFSAERPEGSISTLTIQRTEQRDSAMYRCASSRDRAETQYFGPGTRLLVL.

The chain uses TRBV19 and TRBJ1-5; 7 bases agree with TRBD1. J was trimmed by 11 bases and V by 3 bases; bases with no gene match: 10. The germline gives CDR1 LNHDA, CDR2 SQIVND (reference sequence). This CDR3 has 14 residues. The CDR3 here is CASSMEQGSGTQHF. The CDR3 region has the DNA TGTGCCAGTAGTATGGAACAGGGGAGCGGTACCCAGCATTTT.

Here the CDR3 DNA reads TGTGCCAGCAGCCAATACCCTCAGACTAGCGGGAAATCGAATGAGCAGTTCTTC. Amino acid sequence: CASSQYPQTSGKSNEQFF. The genes are TRBV3-1 (or the pseudogene TRBV3-2) and TRBJ2-1; 11 nucleotides match TRBD2. The CDR3 contains 18 residues. Germline V gives CDR1 LGHDT, CDR2 YNNKEL (reference sequence). J was trimmed by 7 bases and V by 2 bases; bases with no gene match: 13.

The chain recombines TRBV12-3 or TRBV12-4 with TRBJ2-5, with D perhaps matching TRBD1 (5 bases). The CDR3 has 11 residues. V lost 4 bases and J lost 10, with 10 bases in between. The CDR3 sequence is CASSYEQVQYF. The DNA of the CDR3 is TGTGCCAGCAGTTATGAACAGGTCCAGTACTTC.

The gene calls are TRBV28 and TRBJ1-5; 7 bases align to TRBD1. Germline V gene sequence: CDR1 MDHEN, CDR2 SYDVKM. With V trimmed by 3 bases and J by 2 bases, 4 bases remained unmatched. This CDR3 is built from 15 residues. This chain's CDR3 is CASSFNRGGNQPQHF. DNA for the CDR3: TGTGCCAGCAGTTTTAACAGGGGCGGCAATCAGCCCCAGCATTTT.

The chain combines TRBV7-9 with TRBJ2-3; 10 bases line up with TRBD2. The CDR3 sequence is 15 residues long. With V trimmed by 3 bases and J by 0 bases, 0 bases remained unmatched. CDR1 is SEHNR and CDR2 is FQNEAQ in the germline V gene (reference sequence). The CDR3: CASSLTSGSTDTQYF. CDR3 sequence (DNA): TGTGCCAGCAGCTTGACTAGCGGGAGCACAGATACGCAGTATTTT.

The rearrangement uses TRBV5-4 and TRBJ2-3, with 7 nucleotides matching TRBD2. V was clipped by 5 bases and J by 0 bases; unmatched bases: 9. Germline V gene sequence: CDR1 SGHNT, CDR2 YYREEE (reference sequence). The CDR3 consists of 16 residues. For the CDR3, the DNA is TGTGCCAGCAGATCTCTAGCGGATAGAAGCACAGATACGCAGTATTTT. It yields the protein CASRSLADRSTDTQYF. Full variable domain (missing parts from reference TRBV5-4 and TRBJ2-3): ETGVTQSPTHLIKTRGQQVTLRCSSQSGHNTVSWYQQALGQGPQFIFQYYREEENGRGNFPPRFSGLQFPNYSSELNVNALELDDSALYLCASRSLADRSTDTQYFGPGTRLTVL.

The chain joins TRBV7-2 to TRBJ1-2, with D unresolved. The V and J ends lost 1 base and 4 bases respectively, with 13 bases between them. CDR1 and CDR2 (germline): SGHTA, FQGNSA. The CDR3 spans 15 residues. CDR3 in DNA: TGTGCCAGCAGCTTAGACCGGTATTCTAGCTATGGCTACACCTTC. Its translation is CASSLDRYSSYGYTF.

CDR3 nucleotides: TGCGCCAGCAGCCAAGGAAGCGAGACCTATGGCTACACCTTC. It yields the protein CASSQGSETYGYTF. The chain recombines TRBV4-1 with TRBJ1-2, with D unclear. The ends were cut back, 1 base at V and 4 bases at J, with 10 bases in the middle. Germline V lookup: CDR1 MGHRA, CDR2 YSYEKL. This CDR3 contains 14 residues.

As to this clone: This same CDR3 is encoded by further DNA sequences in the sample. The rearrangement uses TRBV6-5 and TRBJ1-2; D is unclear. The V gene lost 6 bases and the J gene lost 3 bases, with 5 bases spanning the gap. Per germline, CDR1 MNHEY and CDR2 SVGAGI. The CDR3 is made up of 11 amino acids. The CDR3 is CASRRDYGYTF. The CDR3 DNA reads TGTGCCAGCAGACGGGACTATGGCTACACCTTC.

DNA for the CDR3: TGCGCCAGCCGCACAGGGGAGAACACTGAAGCTTTCTTT. This codes for CASRTGENTEAFF. The chain carries TRBV5-1 and TRBJ1-1; 7 bases line up with TRBD1. Germline CDR1 SGHRS, CDR2 YFSETQ. This CDR3 has 13 amino acids. J lost 1 base, V lost 7 bases, and 4 bases had no gene match.

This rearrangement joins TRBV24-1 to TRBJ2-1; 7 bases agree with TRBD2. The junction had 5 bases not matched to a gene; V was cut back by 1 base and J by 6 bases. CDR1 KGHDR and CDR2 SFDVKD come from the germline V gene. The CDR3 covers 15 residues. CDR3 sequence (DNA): TGTGCCACCAGTGATTTCGCGGGAGCTATCAATGAGCAGTTCTTC. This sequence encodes CATSDFAGAINEQFF.

The CDR3 coding sequence is TGTGCCAGCAGCCCACAGGGGATGACTGAAGCTTTCTTT. Translation gives CASSPQGMTEAFF. This chain joins TRBV7-8 and TRBJ1-1, with TRBD1 identical over 7 bases. Germline lookup yields CDR1 SGHVS and CDR2 FQNEAQ. V lost 5 bases to trimming and J lost 5 bases; unmatched junction nucleotides: 5. CDR3 size: 13 residues.

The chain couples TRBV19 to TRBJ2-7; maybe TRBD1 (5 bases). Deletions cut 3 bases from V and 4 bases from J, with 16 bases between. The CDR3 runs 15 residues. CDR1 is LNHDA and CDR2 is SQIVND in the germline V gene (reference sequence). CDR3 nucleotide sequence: TGTGCCAGTAGTATCGGTAAGGGGAAAGGATACGAGCAGTACTTC. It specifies CASSIGKGKGYEQYF. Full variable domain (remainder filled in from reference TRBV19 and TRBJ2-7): DGGITQSPKYLFRKEGQNVTLSCEQNLNHDAMYWYRQDPGQGLRLIYYSQIVNDFQKGDIAEGYSVSREKKESFPLTVTSAQKNPTAFYLCASSIGKGKGYEQYFGPGTRLTVT.